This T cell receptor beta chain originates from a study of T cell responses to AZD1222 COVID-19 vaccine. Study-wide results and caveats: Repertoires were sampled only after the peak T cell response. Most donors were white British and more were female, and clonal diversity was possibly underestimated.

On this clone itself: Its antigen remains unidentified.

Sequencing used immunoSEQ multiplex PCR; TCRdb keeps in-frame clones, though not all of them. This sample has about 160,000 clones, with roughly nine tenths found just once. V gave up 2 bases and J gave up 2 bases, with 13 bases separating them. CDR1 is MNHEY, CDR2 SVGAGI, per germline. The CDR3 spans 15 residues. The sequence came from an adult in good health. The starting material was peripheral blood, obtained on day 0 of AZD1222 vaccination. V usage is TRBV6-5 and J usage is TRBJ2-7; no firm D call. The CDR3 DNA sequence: TGTGCCAGCAGTTACGCCCCCGCGATGGCCTACGAGCAGTACTTC. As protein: CASSYAPAMAYEQYF.